This T cell receptor beta chain was sequenced in a study of blood T cell repertoires in COVID-19. CDR3 length equals 13 residues. Germline CDR1 is MDHEN and CDR2 is SYDVKM. Between the trimmed V and J ends, which lost 6 bases and 3 bases, there was a span of 9 bases. Sequencing used immunoSEQ multiplex PCR; TCRdb keeps in-frame clones, though not all of them. This table has fewer than 250,000 clones, approximately 82% appearing once. Source material: peripheral blood. The sequence derives from a man aged 50 to 59 with active or convalescent COVID-19. This sequence joins TRBV28 and TRBJ2-1; D not resolved. CDR3 protein: CASSTNYYNEQFF. CDR3 DNA: TGTGCCAGCAGCACTAATTACTACAATGAGCAGTTCTTC.